This T cell receptor (beta chain) was identified in a study of blood T cell repertoires in COVID-19. Sequenced by immunoSEQ multiplex PCR; TCRdb stores in-frame clones only, minus some. The data show roughly 76,000 clones, approximately 78% seen once. This CDR3 region has 15 residues. The ends lost 1 base at V and 2 bases at J; junction bases unmatched: 3. Germline V CDR1 and CDR2: SGHVS, FNYEAQ. The chain has TRBV7-6 and TRBJ2-7, with 9 bases identical to TRBD2. The source is a human donor in a cohort sampled during active COVID-19. Sequencing was carried out using peripheral blood. The CDR3 DNA follows: TGTGCCAGCAGCTTAGAACTAGCGGGCACCTACGAGCAGTACTTC. Translated: CASSLELAGTYEQYF. The full variable domain, completed using reference TRBV7-6 and TRBJ2-7, is GAGVSQSPRYKVTKRGQDVALRCDPISGHVSLYWYRQALGQGPEFLTYFNYEAQQDKSGLPNDRFSAERPEGSISTLTIQRTEQRDSAMYRCASSLELAGTYEQYFGPGTRLTVT.